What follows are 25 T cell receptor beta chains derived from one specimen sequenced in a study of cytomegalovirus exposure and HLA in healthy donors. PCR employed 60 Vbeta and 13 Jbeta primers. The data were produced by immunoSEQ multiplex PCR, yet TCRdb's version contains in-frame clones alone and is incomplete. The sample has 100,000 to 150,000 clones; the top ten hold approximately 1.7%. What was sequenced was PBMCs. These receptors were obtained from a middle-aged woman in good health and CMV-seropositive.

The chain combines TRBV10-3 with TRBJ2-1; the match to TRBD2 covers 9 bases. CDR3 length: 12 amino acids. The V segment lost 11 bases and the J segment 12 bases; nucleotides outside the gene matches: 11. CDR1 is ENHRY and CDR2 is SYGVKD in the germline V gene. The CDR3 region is CAVSGLASPQFF. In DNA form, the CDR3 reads TGTGCCGTTTCGGGACTAGCTTCACCGCAGTTCTTC.

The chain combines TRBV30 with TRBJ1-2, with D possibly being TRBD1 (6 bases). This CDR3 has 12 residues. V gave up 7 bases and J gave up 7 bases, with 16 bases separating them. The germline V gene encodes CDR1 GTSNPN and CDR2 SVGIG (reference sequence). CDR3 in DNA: TGTGCCTCCCAACAGGGAAGGGGTGGCTACACCTTC. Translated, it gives CASQQGRGGYTF. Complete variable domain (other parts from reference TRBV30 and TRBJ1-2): SQTIHQWPATLVQPVGSPLSLECTVEGTSNPNLYWYRQAAGRGLQLLFYSVGIGQISSEVPQNLSASRPQDRQFILSSKKLLLSDSGFYLCASQQGRGGYTFGSGTRLTVV.

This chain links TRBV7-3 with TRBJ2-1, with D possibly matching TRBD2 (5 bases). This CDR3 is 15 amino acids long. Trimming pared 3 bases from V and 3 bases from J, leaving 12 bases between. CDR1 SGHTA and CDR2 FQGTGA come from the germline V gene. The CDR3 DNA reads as TGTGCCAGCAGCTTTAGTCTTAGCGACTACAATGAGCAGTTCTTC. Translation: CASSFSLSDYNEQFF.

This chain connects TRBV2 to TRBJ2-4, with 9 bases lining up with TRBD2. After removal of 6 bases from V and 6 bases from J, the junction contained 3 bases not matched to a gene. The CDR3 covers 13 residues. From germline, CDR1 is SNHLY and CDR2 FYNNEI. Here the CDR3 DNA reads TGTGCCAGCAGGCGGGAGGGTAGAAACATTCAGTACTTC. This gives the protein CASRREGRNIQYF.

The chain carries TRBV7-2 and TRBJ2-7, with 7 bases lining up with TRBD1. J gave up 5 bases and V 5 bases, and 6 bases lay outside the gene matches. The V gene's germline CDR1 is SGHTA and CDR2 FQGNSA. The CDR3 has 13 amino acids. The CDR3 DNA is TGTGCCAGCAGCCGAGACAGGGTCAACGAGCAGTACTTC. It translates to CASSRDRVNEQYF.

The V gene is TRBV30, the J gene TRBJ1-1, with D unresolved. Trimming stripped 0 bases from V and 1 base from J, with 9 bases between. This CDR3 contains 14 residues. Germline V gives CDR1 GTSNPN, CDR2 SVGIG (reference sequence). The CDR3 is CAWSVLGTNTEAFF. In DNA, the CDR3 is TGTGCCTGGAGTGTACTGGGCACGAACACTGAAGCTTTCTTT. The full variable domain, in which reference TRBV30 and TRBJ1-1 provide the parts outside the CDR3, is SQTIHQWPATLVQPVGSPLSLECTVEGTSNPNLYWYRQAAGRGLQLLFYSVGIGQISSEVPQNLSASRPQDRQFILSSKKLLLSDSGFYLCAWSVLGTNTEAFFGQGTRLTVV.

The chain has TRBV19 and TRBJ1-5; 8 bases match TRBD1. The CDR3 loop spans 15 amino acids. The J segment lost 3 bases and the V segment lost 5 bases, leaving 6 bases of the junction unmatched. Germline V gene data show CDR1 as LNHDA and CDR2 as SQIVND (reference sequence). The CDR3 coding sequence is TGTGCCAGTAGTCAACAGGGGGTATTCAATCAGCCCCAGCATTTT. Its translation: CASSQQGVFNQPQHF.

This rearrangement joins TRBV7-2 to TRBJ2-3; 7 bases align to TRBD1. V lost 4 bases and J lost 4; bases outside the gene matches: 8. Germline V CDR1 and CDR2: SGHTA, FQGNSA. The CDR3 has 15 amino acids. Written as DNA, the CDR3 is TGTGCCAGCAGCTGGGGACAGCTCCAGGCAGATACGCAGTATTTT. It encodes CASSWGQLQADTQYF. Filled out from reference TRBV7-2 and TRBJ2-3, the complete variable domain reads GAGVSQSPSNKVTEKGKDVELRCDPISGHTALYWYRQSLGQGLEFLIYFQGNSAPDKSGLPSDRFSAERTGGSVSTLTIQRTQQEDSAVYLCASSWGQLQADTQYFGPGTRLTVL.

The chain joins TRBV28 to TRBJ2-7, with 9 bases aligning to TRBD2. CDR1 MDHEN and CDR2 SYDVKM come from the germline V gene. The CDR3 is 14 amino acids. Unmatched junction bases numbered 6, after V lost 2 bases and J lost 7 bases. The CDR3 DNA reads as TGTGCCAGCAGTTTAGCGGGAGGGGGTTGGGAGCAGTACTTC. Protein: CASSLAGGGWEQYF.

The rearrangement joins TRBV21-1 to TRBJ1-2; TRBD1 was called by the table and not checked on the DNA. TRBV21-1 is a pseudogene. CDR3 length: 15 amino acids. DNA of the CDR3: TGTGCCAGCAACCTTACAGGGGGGGCTAACTATGGCTACACCTTC. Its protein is CASNLTGGANYGYTF.

The CDR3 nucleotides read TGTGCCAGCAGCTTACATTCTCCGGCAGGGCGGGGTCAGCCCCAGCATTTT. Protein product: CASSLHSPAGRGQPQHF. The rearrangement joins TRBV7-2 to TRBJ1-5; a possible D gene is TRBD1 (5 bases). Trimming removed 2 bases from V and 6 bases from J, with 20 bases in between. This CDR3 has 17 residues. Germline V gives CDR1 SGHTA, CDR2 FQGNSA.

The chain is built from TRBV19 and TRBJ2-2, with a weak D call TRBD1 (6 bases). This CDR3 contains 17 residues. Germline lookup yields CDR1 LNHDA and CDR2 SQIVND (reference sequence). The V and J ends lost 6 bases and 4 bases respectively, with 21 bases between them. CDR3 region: CASRIQGYDQGTGELFF. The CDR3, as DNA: TGTGCCAGTAGAATACAGGGATACGATCAGGGCACCGGGGAGCTGTTTTTT.

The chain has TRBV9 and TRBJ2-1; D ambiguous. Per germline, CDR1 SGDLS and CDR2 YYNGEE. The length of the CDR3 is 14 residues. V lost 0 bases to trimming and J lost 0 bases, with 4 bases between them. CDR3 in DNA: TGTGCCAGCAGCGTAGGCGTCTCCTACAATGAGCAGTTCTTC. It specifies CASSVGVSYNEQFF.

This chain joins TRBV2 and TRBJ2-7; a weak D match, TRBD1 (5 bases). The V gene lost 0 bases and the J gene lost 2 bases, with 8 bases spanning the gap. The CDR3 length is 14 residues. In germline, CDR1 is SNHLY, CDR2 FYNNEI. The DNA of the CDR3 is TGTGCCAGCAGTGAAGCAGGGGCGGCCTACGAGCAGTACTTC. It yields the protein CASSEAGAAYEQYF.

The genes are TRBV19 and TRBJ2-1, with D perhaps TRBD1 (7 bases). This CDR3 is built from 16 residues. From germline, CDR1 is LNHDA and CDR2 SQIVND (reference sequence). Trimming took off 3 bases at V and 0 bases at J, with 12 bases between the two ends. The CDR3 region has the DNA TGTGCCAGTAGTATCCAGGGGGGTCCCTCCTACAATGAGCAGTTCTTC. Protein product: CASSIQGGPSYNEQFF.

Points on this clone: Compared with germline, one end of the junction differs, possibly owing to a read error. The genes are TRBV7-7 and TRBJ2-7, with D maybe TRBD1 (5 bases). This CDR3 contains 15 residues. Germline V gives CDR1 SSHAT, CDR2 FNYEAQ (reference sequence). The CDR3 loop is CASSLGVAASYEQYF. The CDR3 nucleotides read TGTGCTAGCAGCTTAGGGGTGGCGGCCTCCTACGAGCAGTACTTC.

CDR3 region: CASSPSGGRDTEAFF. As DNA, the CDR3 is TGTGCCAGCTCACCATCAGGAGGCAGAGACACTGAAGCTTTCTTT. The chain uses TRBV18 and TRBJ1-1; D uncertain. CDR1 is KGHSH, CDR2 LQKENI, per germline. This CDR3 has 15 amino acids. Trimming shortened V by 2 bases and J by 3 bases, and 13 bases separated the two germline ends.

The CDR3 DNA sequence: TGTGCCAGCAGACGACTAGCGGGAGGCTACGAGCAGTACTTC. Protein sequence: CASRRLAGGYEQYF. J is TRBJ2-7 and V is TRBV28; 13 bases align to TRBD2. V lost 6 bases and J lost 3; bases outside the gene matches: 2. The CDR3 contains 14 residues. CDR1 MDHEN and CDR2 SYDVKM come from the germline V gene.

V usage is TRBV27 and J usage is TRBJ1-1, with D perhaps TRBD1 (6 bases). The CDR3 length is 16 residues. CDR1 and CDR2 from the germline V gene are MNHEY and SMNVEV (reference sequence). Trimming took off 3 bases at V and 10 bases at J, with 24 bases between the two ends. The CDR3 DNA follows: TGTGCCAGCAGTTTTGTCGGGGGGCTCATACCCCTGGGAGCTTTCTTT. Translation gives CASSFVGGLIPLGAFF.

The CDR3 DNA follows: TGTGCCAGCAGCCTTAGCGGAAACACCGGGGAGCTGTTTTTT. Protein: CASSLSGNTGELFF. The chain couples TRBV7-2 to TRBJ2-2, with TRBD2 as a possible D gene (6 bases). With 5 bases removed from V and 2 bases from J, the gap between germline ends came to 9 bases. CDR3 length: 14 residues. The V gene's germline CDR1 is SGHTA and CDR2 FQGNSA.

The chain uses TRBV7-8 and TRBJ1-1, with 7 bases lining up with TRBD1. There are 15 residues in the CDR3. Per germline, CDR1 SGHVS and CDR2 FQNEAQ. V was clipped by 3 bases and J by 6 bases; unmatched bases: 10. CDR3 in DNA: TGTGCCAGCAGCTTCGCGACAGGGACGCGGGCTGAAGCTTTCTTT. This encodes CASSFATGTRAEAFF.

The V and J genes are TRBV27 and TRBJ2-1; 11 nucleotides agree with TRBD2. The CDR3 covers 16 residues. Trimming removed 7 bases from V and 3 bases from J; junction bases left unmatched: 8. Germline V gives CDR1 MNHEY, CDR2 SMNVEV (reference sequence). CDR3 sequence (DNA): TGTGCCAGCAAGCGGCTGACTAGCGGGGACTACAATGAGCAGTTCTTC. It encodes CASKRLTSGDYNEQFF.

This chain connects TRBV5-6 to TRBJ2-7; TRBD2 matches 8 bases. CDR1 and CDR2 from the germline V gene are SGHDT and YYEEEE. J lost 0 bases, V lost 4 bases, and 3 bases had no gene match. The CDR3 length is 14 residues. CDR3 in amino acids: CASSLGTSSYEQYF. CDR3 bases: TGTGCCAGCAGCCTCGGGACTAGCTCCTACGAGCAGTACTTC.

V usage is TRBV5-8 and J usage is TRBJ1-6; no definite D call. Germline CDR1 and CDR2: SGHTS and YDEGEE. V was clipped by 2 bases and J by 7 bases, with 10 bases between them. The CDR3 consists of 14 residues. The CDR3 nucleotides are TGTGCCAGCAGCTTAAGAGCGGTAAATTCACCCCTCCACTTT. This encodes CASSLRAVNSPLHF.

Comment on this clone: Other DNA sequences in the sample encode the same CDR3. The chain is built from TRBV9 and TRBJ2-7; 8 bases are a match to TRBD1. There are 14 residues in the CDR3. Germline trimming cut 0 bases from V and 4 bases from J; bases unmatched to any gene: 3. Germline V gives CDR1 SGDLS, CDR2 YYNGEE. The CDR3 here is CASSVATGGYEQYF. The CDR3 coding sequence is TGTGCCAGCAGCGTAGCTACAGGGGGGTACGAGCAGTACTTC.